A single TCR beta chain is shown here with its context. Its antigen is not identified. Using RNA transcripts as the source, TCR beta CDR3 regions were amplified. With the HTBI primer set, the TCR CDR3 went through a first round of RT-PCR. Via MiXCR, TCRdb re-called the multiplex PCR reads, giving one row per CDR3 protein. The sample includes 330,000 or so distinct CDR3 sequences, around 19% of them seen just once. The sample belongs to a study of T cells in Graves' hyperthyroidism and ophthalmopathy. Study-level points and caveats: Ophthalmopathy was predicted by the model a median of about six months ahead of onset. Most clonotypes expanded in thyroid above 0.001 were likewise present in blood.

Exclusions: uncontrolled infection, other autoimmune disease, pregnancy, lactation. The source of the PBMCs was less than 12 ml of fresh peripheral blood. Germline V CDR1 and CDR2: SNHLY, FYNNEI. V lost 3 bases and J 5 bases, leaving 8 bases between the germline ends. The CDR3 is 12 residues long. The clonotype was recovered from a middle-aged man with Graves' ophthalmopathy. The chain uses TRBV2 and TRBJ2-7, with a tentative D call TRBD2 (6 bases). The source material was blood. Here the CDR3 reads CASSEGGNEQYF. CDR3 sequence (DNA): TGTGCCAGCAGTGAGGGCGGGAACGAGCAGTACTTC.